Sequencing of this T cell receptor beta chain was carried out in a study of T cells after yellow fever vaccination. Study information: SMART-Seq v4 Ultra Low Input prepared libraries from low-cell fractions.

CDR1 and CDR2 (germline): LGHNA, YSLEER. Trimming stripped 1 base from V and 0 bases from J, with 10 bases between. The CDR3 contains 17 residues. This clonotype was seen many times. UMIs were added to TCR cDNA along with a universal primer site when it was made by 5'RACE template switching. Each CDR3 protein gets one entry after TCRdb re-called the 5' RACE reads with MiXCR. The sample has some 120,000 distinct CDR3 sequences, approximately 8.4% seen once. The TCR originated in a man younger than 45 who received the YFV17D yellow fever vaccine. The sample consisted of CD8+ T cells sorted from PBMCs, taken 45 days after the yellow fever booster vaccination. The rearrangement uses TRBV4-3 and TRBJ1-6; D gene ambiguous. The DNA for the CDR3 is TGCGCCAGCAGCCAAGTCGATGGCCGCTCCTATAATTCACCCCTCCACTTT. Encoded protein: CASSQVDGRSYNSPLHF.